The sequence of this TCR beta chain was determined in a study of technical replicates of blood from several donors. This table comes from immunoSEQ multiplex PCR, and its TCRdb copy is limited to in-frame clones, with some not included. The table has more than 70,000 clones, 90% to 98% seen once. Per the germline V gene, CDR1 is SNHLY and CDR2 is FYNNEI. The CDR3 is 15 residues long. Trimming took off 9 bases at V and 9 bases at J, with 24 bases between the two ends. This chain connects TRBV2 to TRBJ2-1; D gene uncertain. Sample: T cells isolated from PBMCs. The source of this sequence is a human donor in good health. CDR3 in DNA: TGTGCCAGACACGAAGGCAGGTTAGGCTTTGGTGAGCAGTTCTTC. Its translation: CARHEGRLGFGEQFF.